A single sample gave rise to the 10 T cell receptor beta chains below, sequenced in a study of T-cell memory formation after mild COVID-19. TCRdb re-called the 5' RACE reads with MiXCR, one entry per CDR3 protein. This sample has under 550,000 distinct CDR3 sequences, with under 20% found just once. The sequenced sample consisted of PBMCs or a T cell subset sorted from them (not recorded which). The receptors stem from a man aged 18 to 29 who had mild COVID-19 (a few samples of this study predate the infection). Cell type and time point are not known.

The J gene is TRBJ1-5, the V gene TRBV20-1, with TRBD1 matching 9 bases. The CDR3 runs 16 residues. V was clipped by 3 bases and J by 2 bases; unmatched bases: 8. CDR1 is DFQATT and CDR2 is SNEGSKA in the germline V gene (reference sequence). The CDR3 DNA sequence: TGCAGTGCTAGGACAGGGGGTGATGCGGGCAATCAGCCCCAGCATTTT. As protein: CSARTGGDAGNQPQHF.

The genes are TRBV4-1 and TRBJ2-7; 10 nucleotides line up with TRBD1. The germline gives CDR1 MGHRA, CDR2 YSYEKL. J was trimmed by 6 bases and V by 4 bases; bases with no gene match: 6. The CDR3 is 14 amino acids. This chain's CDR3 is CASSPDGTGVEQYV. DNA for the CDR3: TGCGCCAGCAGCCCCGACGGGACAGGGGTCGAGCAGTACGTC.

This clonotype was seen a few times. The rearrangement joins TRBV29-1 to TRBJ2-1; 11 bases match TRBD2. Trimming took 7 bases from V and 8 from J; bases not matched to a gene: 13. The CDR3 totals 15 residues. CDR1 is SQVTM and CDR2 is ANQGSEA in the germline V gene. CDR3 sequence: CSAASSSGGNYEQFF. For the CDR3, the DNA is TGCAGCGCCGCGTCGTCTAGCGGGGGGAACTATGAGCAGTTCTTC.

This chain links TRBV11-1 with TRBJ2-5, with TRBD1 identical over 8 bases. Germline CDR1 and CDR2: SGHAT and FQDESV (reference sequence). This CDR3 is built from 14 residues. J was trimmed by 4 bases and V by 4 bases; bases with no gene match: 5. This chain's CDR3 is CASSSRQGPETQYF. The CDR3 DNA is TGTGCCAGCAGCTCACGACAGGGGCCAGAGACCCAGTACTTC.

This clonotype was counted a few times. The rearrangement links TRBV6-5 to TRBJ1-1; 9 bases are shared with TRBD1. There are 15 residues in the CDR3. The germline CDR1 and CDR2 sequences are MNHEY and SVGAGI. Trimming removed 6 bases from V and 5 bases from J; junction bases left unmatched: 10. The CDR3 DNA follows: TGTGCCAGCAGGGACCTGGGACAGGGAGGTACTGAAGCTTTCTTT. Its translation is CASRDLGQGGTEAFF.

This clonotype appeared many times. The chain recombines TRBV5-1 with TRBJ1-1; tentatively, D is TRBD1 (5 bases). CDR1 SGHRS and CDR2 YFSETQ come from the germline V gene. The germline V and J ends were trimmed by 4 bases and 5 bases, with 24 bases remaining between them. CDR3 length equals 17 residues. CDR3 DNA sequence: TGCGCCAGCAGCCCGGGGGGGATCGGGACCGGGAGAACTGAAGCTTTCTTT. This encodes CASSPGGIGTGRTEAFF.

This clonotype has just a few counts. V gene TRBV18 combines with J gene TRBJ2-7; 11 bases fit TRBD1. Germline-derived CDR1 and CDR2 are KGHSH and LQKENI. This CDR3 contains 16 residues. V was clipped by 0 bases and J by 6 bases; unmatched bases: 7. This CDR3 reads CASSPPGTGGSGEQYF. The CDR3 nucleotides are TGTGCCAGCTCACCACCCGGGACAGGGGGTAGTGGCGAGCAGTACTTC.

The rearrangement uses TRBV11-2 and TRBJ2-5; possibly TRBD1 for D (6 bases). The CDR3 has 14 residues. The germline V gene has CDR1 SGHAT and CDR2 FQNNGV. V dropped 1 base and J dropped 4 bases, with 10 bases sitting between them. CDR3 in amino acids: CASSLAQGRETQYF. The CDR3 coding sequence is TGTGCCAGCAGCTTAGCCCAGGGGCGAGAGACCCAGTACTTC. Based on the CDR3 plus reference TRBV11-2 and TRBJ2-5, the full variable domain is EAGVAQSPRYKIIEKRQSVAFWCNPISGHATLYWYQQILGQGPKLLIQFQNNGVVDDSQLPKDRFSAERLKGVDSTLKIQPAKLEDSAVYLCASSLAQGRETQYFGPGTRLLVL.

This clonotype has just a few counts. The chain employs TRBV4-3 and TRBJ2-2; no definite D call. The CDR3 runs 15 residues. The ends were cut back, 0 bases at V and 3 bases at J, with 8 bases in the middle. Germline V gene lookup returns CDR1 LGHNA and CDR2 YSLEER. The DNA for the CDR3 is TGCGCCAGCAGCCAAGATTCGCAGCACACCGGGGAGCTGTTTTTT. Amino acid sequence: CASSQDSQHTGELFF.

This clonotype was counted ten times or more. CDR3 in DNA: TGCGCCAGCAGTTTGCAGGGCTTCGAGACCCAGTACTTC. This codes for CASSLQGFETQYF. The gene calls are TRBV10-2 and TRBJ2-5; weak D call: TRBD1 (5 bases). V lost 5 bases and J 5 bases, leaving 12 bases between the germline ends. The germline gives CDR1 WSHSY, CDR2 SAAADI. The CDR3 runs to 13 residues.